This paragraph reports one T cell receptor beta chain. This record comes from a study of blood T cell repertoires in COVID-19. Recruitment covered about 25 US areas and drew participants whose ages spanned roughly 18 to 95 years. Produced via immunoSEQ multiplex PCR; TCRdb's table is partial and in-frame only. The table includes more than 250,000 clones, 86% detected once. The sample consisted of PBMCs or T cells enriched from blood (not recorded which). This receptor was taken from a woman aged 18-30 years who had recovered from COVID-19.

The CDR3, as DNA: TGTGCCTGGAGTGAGCTACGTCAGTCTAGCTCCTACGAGCAGTACTTC. It is translated as CAWSELRQSSSYEQYF. This chain links TRBV30 with TRBJ2-7; D is undetermined. CDR3 length equals 16 residues. V gave up 1 base and J gave up 0 bases, with 16 bases separating them. Germline V gene sequence: CDR1 GTSNPN, CDR2 SVGIG (reference sequence).